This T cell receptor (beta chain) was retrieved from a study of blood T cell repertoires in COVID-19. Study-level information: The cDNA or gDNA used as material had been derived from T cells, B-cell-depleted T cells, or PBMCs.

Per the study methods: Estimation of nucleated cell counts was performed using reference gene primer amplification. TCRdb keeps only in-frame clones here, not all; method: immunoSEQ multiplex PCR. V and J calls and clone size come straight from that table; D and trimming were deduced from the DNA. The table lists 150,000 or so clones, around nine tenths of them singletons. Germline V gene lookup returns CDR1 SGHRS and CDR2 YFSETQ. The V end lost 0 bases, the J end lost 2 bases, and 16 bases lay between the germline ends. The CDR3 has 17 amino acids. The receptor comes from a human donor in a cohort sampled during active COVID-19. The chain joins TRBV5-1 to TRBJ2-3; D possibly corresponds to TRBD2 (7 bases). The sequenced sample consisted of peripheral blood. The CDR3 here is CASSLAPAGAFTDTQYF. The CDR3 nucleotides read TGCGCCAGCAGCTTGGCCCCGGCGGGGGCCTTCACAGATACGCAGTATTTT.